The next 29 T cell receptor beta chains were all read from a single sample in a study of OX40 agonist ivuxolimab in advanced cancers. Sequenced by immunoSEQ multiplex PCR; TCRdb stores in-frame clones only, minus some. The sample has around 70,000 clones, around 85% seen once. This material consisted of CD4+ or CD8+ T cells sorted from blood, taken in a trial of the OX40 agonist ivuxolimab. The receptor set was obtained from an adult with an advanced solid tumor such as melanoma, head and neck, liver or kidney cancer.

V is TRBV11-3 and J is TRBJ2-5; D may be TRBD2 (6 bases). V shed 1 base and J shed 5 bases, with 14 bases lying between them. Looked up from germline, CDR1 is SGHNT and CDR2 is YENEEA. CDR3 size: 15 residues. CDR3 nucleotide sequence: TGTGCCAGCAGCTTAGGTGGTACAGCGGGCGAGACCCAGTACTTC. This codes for CASSLGGTAGETQYF.

Here the CDR3 reads CASSLFSAGGDNEQFF. In nucleotides, the CDR3 is TGTGCCAGCAGCTTATTTTCGGCGGGAGGGGACAATGAGCAGTTCTTC. The rearrangement links TRBV7-6 to TRBJ2-1; 9 nucleotides match TRBD2. V shed 2 bases, J shed 5 bases, and the junction held 7 bases outside the gene matches. This CDR3 is 16 amino acids long. CDR1 is SGHVS, CDR2 FNYEAQ, per germline.

Here the CDR3 reads CSARGAEWQYF. The CDR3 nucleotides read TGCAGTGCTAGAGGGGCAGAGTGGCAGTATTTT. This chain links TRBV20-1 with TRBJ2-3; the D is unclear. CDR3 length: 11 amino acids. CDR1 is DFQATT and CDR2 is SNEGSKA in the germline V gene (reference sequence). V was shortened by 1 base and J by 11 bases, with 10 bases between the two germline ends.

This chain uses TRBV7-8 with TRBJ2-3, with a tentative D call TRBD2 (5 bases). This CDR3 spans 16 amino acids. In germline, CDR1 is SGHVS, CDR2 FQNEAQ. Trimming took off 0 bases at V and 0 bases at J, with 10 bases between the two ends. The CDR3 DNA reads TGTGCCAGCAGCTTAGCTTCGGACTCTAGCACAGATACGCAGTATTTT. Amino acids: CASSLASDSSTDTQYF. The full variable domain, in which reference TRBV7-8 and TRBJ2-3 provide the parts outside the CDR3, is GAGVSQSPRYKVAKRGQDVALRCDPISGHVSLFWYQQALGQGPEFLTYFQNEAQLDKSGLPSDRFFAERPEGSVSTLKIQRTQQEDSAVYLCASSLASDSSTDTQYFGPGTRLTVL.

This clone was observed a single time. This rearrangement joins TRBV6-5 to TRBJ2-2; D not certain. The CDR3 loop spans 13 amino acids. Germline CDR1 and CDR2: MNHEY and SVGAGI. The V end lost 5 bases, the J end lost 6 bases, and 10 bases lay between the germline ends. The DNA for the CDR3 is TGTGCCAGCAGTAGCTTTGCGTCCGGGGAGCTGTTTTTT. This encodes CASSSFASGELFF.

The rearrangement joins TRBV7-9 to TRBJ2-4; 8 bases agree with TRBD1. The V and J ends lost 1 base and 8 bases, in that order; junction bases with no gene match: 7. Germline-derived CDR1 and CDR2 are SEHNR and FQNEAQ (reference sequence). The CDR3 length is 15 residues. For the CDR3, the DNA is TGTGCCAGCAGCTTAGTTCAGGGGGCTTCTGACATTCAGTACTTC. It encodes CASSLVQGASDIQYF.

The chain has TRBV19 and TRBJ2-2; 9 bases are shared with TRBD1. This CDR3 contains 15 residues. V trimming: 3 bases; J trimming: 9 bases; junction bases outside the gene matches: 8. From germline, CDR1 is LNHDA and CDR2 SQIVND (reference sequence). The CDR3 loop is CASSIWGQGSRELFF. CDR3 DNA: TGTGCCAGTAGTATCTGGGGACAGGGTTCCCGGGAGCTGTTTTTT.

The genes are TRBV7-7 and TRBJ2-5, with TRBD2 identical over 14 bases. Trimming cost V 6 bases and J 5 bases; bases outside gene matches: 8. CDR1 SSHAT and CDR2 FNYEAQ come from the germline V gene (reference sequence). This CDR3 is 16 amino acids long. CDR3 protein: CASSPGLAGVRETQYF. The CDR3 DNA sequence: TGTGCCAGCAGTCCGGGACTAGCGGGAGTCAGGGAGACCCAGTACTTC.

The V and J genes are TRBV2 and TRBJ2-3, with 12 bases that match TRBD2. J was trimmed by 6 bases and V by 6 bases; bases with no gene match: 7. Germline-derived CDR1 and CDR2 are SNHLY and FYNNEI. CDR3 size: 15 residues. In DNA, the CDR3 is TGTGCCAGCAGCCTAGCGGGAGGGCGGCGCGATACGCAGTATTTT. Its translation: CASSLAGGRRDTQYF. Using reference TRBV2 and TRBJ2-3 for the parts outside the CDR3, the full variable domain is EPEVTQTPSHQVTQMGQEVILRCVPISNHLYFYWYRQILGQKVEFLVSFYNNEISEKSEIFDDQFSVERPDGSNFTLKIRSTKLEDSAMYFCASSLAGGRRDTQYFGPGTRLTVL.

This clone came up a few times. The J gene is TRBJ2-1, the V gene TRBV6-5, with a possible D match to TRBD2 (6 bases). The CDR3 is made up of 14 amino acids. V was trimmed by 5 bases and J by 6 bases, leaving 14 bases between them. Germline V gives CDR1 MNHEY, CDR2 SVGAGI. CDR3 amino acids: CASSESEGGNEQFF. The CDR3 DNA sequence: TGTGCCAGCAGTGAGTCGGAGGGTGGCAATGAGCAGTTCTTC.

This clone was seen more than once but under ten times. The chain links TRBV19 to TRBJ1-1, with D perhaps matching TRBD1 (5 bases). CDR3 length: 16 residues. The V gene lost 3 bases and the J gene lost 5 bases, with 19 bases spanning the gap. Germline V gives CDR1 LNHDA, CDR2 SQIVND (reference sequence). The CDR3 region is CASSMGHEGLGTEAFF. The DNA of the CDR3 is TGTGCCAGTAGTATGGGGCACGAGGGCTTGGGAACTGAAGCTTTCTTT.

This chain joins TRBV27 and TRBJ1-2; D perhaps matches TRBD1 (5 bases). The CDR3 runs 14 residues. CDR1 and CDR2 (germline): MNHEY, SMNVEV (reference sequence). V was trimmed by 0 bases and J by 3 bases, leaving 8 bases between them. The CDR3 is CASSLSGAYYGYTF. The CDR3 DNA reads TGTGCCAGCAGTTTATCCGGGGCTTACTATGGCTACACCTTC.

This clone was detected a few times. The chain carries TRBV19 and TRBJ1-1; D is possibly TRBD1 (5 bases). The germline V gene has CDR1 LNHDA and CDR2 SQIVND (reference sequence). CDR3 length: 13 amino acids. V lost 1 base, J lost 11 bases, and 14 bases lay in between. The CDR3 DNA reads TGTGCCAGTAGTATAGGGGGACCCAATCGGGCTTTCTTT. Protein: CASSIGGPNRAFF.

This clone has just a few counts. This chain uses TRBV19 with TRBJ1-1; D remains ambiguous. The CDR3 spans 12 residues. Trimming removed 1 base from V and 7 bases from J, with 7 bases in between. Germline CDR1 and CDR2: LNHDA and SQIVND (reference sequence). CDR3 amino acids: CASSIVGGEAFF. CDR3 nucleotide sequence: TGTGCCAGTAGTATAGTTGGCGGTGAAGCTTTCTTT.

The CDR3 DNA reads TGTGCCAGCAGTCGCGGACAGGGGAATTCACCCCTCCACTTT. Protein sequence: CASSRGQGNSPLHF. The rearrangement joins TRBV6-6 to TRBJ1-6, with 9 positions matching TRBD1. The CDR3 runs 14 residues. Per germline, CDR1 MNHNY and CDR2 SVGAGI (reference sequence). Trimming at V came to 5 bases and at J to 7 bases, leaving 3 bases not matched to a gene.

To note about this clone: Mismatch with germline at one junction end may stem from a read error. The rearrangement joins TRBV2 to TRBJ1-2; the D gene is possibly TRBD1 (6 bases). CDR1 and CDR2 (germline): SNHLY, FYNNEI. The CDR3 spans 16 residues. The CDR3 protein is CASSETVHRVTYGYAF. The CDR3 nucleotides are TGTGCCAGCAGTGAAACCGTCCACAGGGTGACCTATGGCTACGCCTTC.

This CDR3 is CASSQERGSDYGYTF. Written as DNA, the CDR3 is TGCGCCAGCAGCCAAGAGAGGGGATCGGACTATGGCTACACCTTC. The V gene is TRBV4-1, the J gene TRBJ1-2; tentative D call: TRBD1 (5 bases). Germline CDR1 MGHRA, CDR2 YSYEKL. The V gene lost 0 bases and the J gene lost 3 bases, with 11 bases spanning the gap. The CDR3 extends over 15 amino acids.

The gene calls are TRBV29-1 and TRBJ1-1, with 8 nucleotides matching TRBD1. CDR1 is SQVTM and CDR2 is ANQGSEA in the germline V gene. The CDR3 totals 11 residues. Trimming removed 6 bases from V and 10 bases from J; junction bases left unmatched: 7. CDR3 sequence reads: CSVQAGTGAFF. The CDR3 DNA reads TGCAGCGTCCAGGCCGGGACAGGAGCTTTCTTT.

This chain uses TRBV11-3 with TRBJ1-1, with 7 bases aligning to TRBD1. Per germline, CDR1 SGHNT and CDR2 YENEEA. Trimming took 5 bases from V and 0 from J; bases not matched to a gene: 12. The CDR3 is 17 amino acids. CDR3 region: CASSKDLDRTMNTEAFF. The CDR3 bases are TGTGCCAGCAGCAAAGACTTGGACAGGACTATGAACACTGAAGCTTTCTTT.

The chain combines TRBV7-2 with TRBJ1-4, with 8 nucleotides matching TRBD1. J lost 8 bases, V lost 4 bases, and 6 bases had no gene match. CDR1 SGHTA and CDR2 FQGNSA come from the germline V gene. The CDR3 runs 14 residues. The chain's CDR3 is CASSYNRGGEKLFF. The CDR3 DNA reads TGTGCCAGCAGCTACAACAGGGGGGGAGAAAAACTGTTTTTT.

The chain links TRBV28 to TRBJ2-5; a weak D match, TRBD2 (5 bases). The J call is doubtful: the DNA matches TRBJ2-7 better. CDR1 is MDHEN and CDR2 is SYDVKM in the germline V gene. The CDR3 consists of 16 residues. The CDR3 loop reads CASSQIASTTSYEQYF. The DNA for the CDR3 is TGTGCCAGCAGCCAGATAGCGTCTACGACCTCCTACGAGCAGTACTTC.

A few counts support this clone. CDR3 bases: TGTGCCAGTAGTAATCAGGGGGCGCGGTACACCGGGGAGCTGTTTTTT. It is translated as CASSNQGARYTGELFF. The genes are TRBV19 and TRBJ2-2, with 8 bases identical to TRBD1. Trimming at V came to 4 bases and at J to 3 bases, leaving 7 bases not matched to a gene. The CDR3 sequence is 16 residues long. Germline lookup yields CDR1 LNHDA and CDR2 SQIVND (reference sequence). Looking up the rest from reference TRBV19 and TRBJ2-2 gives the full variable domain: DGGITQSPKYLFRKEGQNVTLSCEQNLNHDAMYWYRQDPGQGLRLIYYSQIVNDFQKGDIAEGYSVSREKKESFPLTVTSAQKNPTAFYLCASSNQGARYTGELFFGEGSRLTVL.

The rearrangement links TRBV27 to TRBJ2-3, with a weak D call TRBD2 (6 bases). This CDR3 comprises 15 residues. Germline V lookup: CDR1 MNHEY, CDR2 SMNVEV (reference sequence). The V end was cut by 6 bases, the J end by 10 bases, with 23 bases between. DNA of the CDR3: TGTGCCAGCAGGCGCTCTCCTAGCGAAGTCGTTTCGCAGTATTTT. It is translated as CASRRSPSEVVSQYF.

V gene TRBV5-4 combines with J gene TRBJ2-3; D is perhaps TRBD1 or TRBD2 (7 bases each). Trimming removed 4 bases at V and 3 bases at J, with 24 bases between. Per the germline V gene, CDR1 is SGHNT and CDR2 is YYREEE (reference sequence). CDR3 length: 18 amino acids. For the CDR3, the DNA is TGTGCCAGCAGCCGAAGGGGGGGAGGGGGACAGCATACAGATACGCAGTATTTT. Protein sequence: CASSRRGGGGQHTDTQYF.

The rearrangement joins TRBV5-4 to TRBJ1-4, with 7 bases fitting TRBD1. Trimming cost V 2 bases and J 0 bases; bases outside gene matches: 1. The germline V gene has CDR1 SGHNT and CDR2 YYREEE (reference sequence). The CDR3 is made up of 15 amino acids. CDR3: CASSFTGATNEKLFF. The CDR3 region has the DNA TGTGCCAGCAGCTTCACAGGGGCAACTAATGAAAAACTGTTTTTT.

The chain combines TRBV14 with TRBJ2-3, with 8 bases fitting TRBD2. This CDR3 has 13 residues. The V gene's germline CDR1 is SGHDN and CDR2 FVKESK. The V gene end was trimmed by 3 bases and the J gene end by 8 bases; junction bases not matched to a gene: 4. This CDR3 reads CASSHAGGPTQYF. The DNA of the CDR3 is TGTGCCAGCAGCCATGCGGGGGGACCTACGCAGTATTTT. Full variable domain (remainder filled in from reference TRBV14 and TRBJ2-3): EAGVTQFPSHSVIEKGQTVTLRCDPISGHDNLYWYRRVMGKEIKFLLHFVKESKQDESGMPNNRFLAERTGGTYSTLKVQPAELEDSGVYFCASSHAGGPTQYFGPGTRLTVL.

The chain links TRBV5-1 to TRBJ1-2, with 7 positions matching TRBD1. Per the germline V gene, CDR1 is SGHRS and CDR2 is YFSETQ. The CDR3 spans 17 residues. The junction had 9 bases not matched to a gene; V was cut back by 0 bases and J by 1 base. CDR3 loop: CASSLGDSGVGNYGYTF. Written as DNA, the CDR3 is TGCGCCAGCAGCTTGGGGGACAGCGGGGTTGGTAACTATGGCTACACCTTC.

The sample holds a few counts of this clone. The chain has TRBV4-2 and TRBJ2-5; the D is unclear. V lost 1 base and J lost 2, with 5 bases in between. The CDR3 runs to 13 residues. Germline loops: CDR1 LGHNA, CDR2 YNFKEQ. This CDR3 reads CASSQGTQETQYF. In nucleotides, the CDR3 is TGTGCCAGCAGCCAAGGAACACAAGAGACCCAGTACTTC.

The rearrangement uses TRBV11-2 and TRBJ1-3, with TRBD1 matching over 11 bases. The germline gives CDR1 SGHAT, CDR2 FQNNGV. With V trimmed by 7 bases and J by 5 bases, 10 bases remained unmatched. This CDR3 is built from 16 residues. The CDR3 protein is CASTLGTGGLRNTIYF. The CDR3 DNA is TGTGCCAGCACCTTGGGGACAGGGGGATTGAGAAACACCATATATTTT.